This T cell receptor (beta chain) was identified during a study of cytomegalovirus exposure and HLA in healthy donors (dated by TCRdb to between 2016 and 2019). For the study in its entirety: In an earlier analysis of 450 to 750 of the donors, around 300 Gb of sequence data and 100 million or so unique TCR beta sequences from approximately 180 million T cells were reported. An early release that covered some 640 HLA-typed donors contained 250 to 350 gigabases of sequencing data and around 80 million unique TCR sequences. The genetic ancestry cluster associated with self-reported Caucasian donors included roughly four fifths of the approximately 410 genotyped donors. The study was designed to test whether signatures of past pathogen exposure could be identified by cataloging public T cell receptors. The study used immunosequencing to profile the T cell repertoires of 600 to 850 subjects and linked those repertoires to cytomegalovirus serostatus. A separate validation cohort of approximately 130 different subjects was used in addition to the approximately 700-subject first cohort. High-throughput TCR immunosequencing, statistical association of individual TCRs with disease status, and machine learning were combined to predict cytomegalovirus infection status. In a later analysis, previously published TCR beta repertoires from more than 500 donors were re-analyzed and high-resolution HLA genotyping was added so that TCR occurrence patterns could be studied. Rather than drawing on any new phenotypic data, the later analysis identified candidate immune exposures from TCR beta sequences and the way those sequences occurred across donors. An earlier analysis of some 500 of the donors applied high-throughput TCR beta sequencing to assess whether each TCR beta V gene segment acted as functional or pseudogenic. Alongside the repertoire data, information on donor age, sex, ethnicity and CMV serostatus was compiled. In a later genetic analysis, genome-wide SNP genotypes for about 60% of the 666 donors were used, and that subset was treated as a discovery cohort. Every discovery cohort repertoire had been produced on one sequencing platform. HLA typing covered class I and class II loci at four-digit resolution. The number of typed donors differed by locus: roughly 629-640 for A, B, C, DRB1 and DQB1; roughly 510 for DQA1; around 610 for DPA1; and approximately 450 for DPB1. Roughly five DR-DQ haplotypes were handled as single units for association and clustering, since linkage in the cohort was strong. Among some 400 genotyped donors of the cohort, an average of about 240,000 unique TCR beta nucleotide sequences were sequenced per donor, roughly 20% of them non-productive. What the authors observed across the whole study: Fewer than 20 rarely observed V segments, including chromosome 9 orphons, were excluded from the earlier analysis of just under 600 of the donors because counts were too low. A further reported finding was that TCR beta sequences accurately predicted the HLA-A and HLA-B alleles for most subjects in the first cohort. The cohort was sequenced for TCR beta chains only, and without alpha or paired-chain data the features that could be detected were limited. HLA typing was unavailable for some donors at each locus, so association tests used only the typed subset. The authors suggested that the approach could potentially be extended to other disease states and immunological phenotypes. Presence/absence analyses assumed roughly uniform sequencing depth across donors, an assumption that may not hold. The study gave a list of 150 to 200 TCR beta chains associated with cytomegalovirus. Because the 87-base-pair reads could not distinguish some IMGT-functional V segments, including TRBV6-2 and TRBV6-3, those segments were excluded. A later analysis associated 17,000 or so TCR beta sequences with specific HLA alleles at a false discovery rate of 0.05. Across donors, most TCR sequences were observed very rarely, whereas some public TCRs were present in many individuals. Immune exposure information for the cohort was limited to CMV serostatus. The classifier was reported to diagnose cytomegalovirus status with high specificity and sensitivity in both the original cohort and the validation cohort. A cluster of highly shared sequence variants was judged likely to represent a technical artifact of the sequencing pipeline. When HLA alleles, especially DR and DQ, strongly co-occurred, TCR associations were difficult to assign to individual alleles. V-gene and J-gene trimming of TCR beta chains was associated with a missense DCLRE1C variant in a later genetic analysis, and the association was replicated in an independent cohort. A few of the identified cytomegalovirus-associated TCR beta chains were confirmed in vitro to be specific for cytomegalovirus antigens. An earlier analysis of approximately 500 of the donors showed that most TCR beta V segments appeared in productive rearrangements either about 87% or about 30% of the time, which broadly matched IMGT annotations. According to a later analysis, most CMV-associated TCR beta chains appeared to be HLA-restricted, and the HLA associations seemed to be driven largely by CMV exposure. A later genetic analysis reported fewer N-insertions in productive TCRs among donors in an Asian-associated ancestry cluster than the roughly 700-donor mean. A later analysis found that TCR association rates varied across HLA loci, with DRB1 alleles showing the most associated TCRs and HLA-C alleles the fewest. Linkage disequilibrium might explain the correlated functional status among segregating V segments, but an unknown experimental factor could not be excluded. According to a later analysis, parvovirus B19, influenza, CMV and Epstein-Barr virus appeared linked to several top co-occurrence clusters. A later analysis found that HLA-associated TCR beta chains were more clonally expanded and had lower generation probabilities than equally common non-associated chains.

Libraries were made using the immunoSEQ multiplex PCR assay. A mixture of 60 forward primers for TCR Vbeta segments and 13 reverse primers for TCR Jbeta segments was used in the multiplex PCR. The CDR3 region of rearranged TCR beta genes was amplified from genomic DNA with a multiplex PCR assay. The Illumina HiSeq System was used to sequence the amplified TCR beta libraries as 87-base-pair reads. Per the source publication's procedure: In a later analysis, tens of millions of unique TCR beta chains were counted across the roughly 610 repertoires, and around 11 million of these chains were shared by at least two donors. Raw reads were error-corrected and collapsed into unique sequences by a nearest-neighbor algorithm in which closely related sequences were merged to remove PCR and sequencing errors. CDR3 sequences were aligned to IMGT reference sequences to assign V, D and J gene segments. For a sequence to be retained, a match of at least six nucleotides was required to both a V gene segment and a J gene segment. Rearrangements were classified as productive when the CDR3 lacked stop codons and remained in frame with V and J, and all other rearrangements were classified as non-productive. CDR3 was defined by IMGT convention, running from the second conserved V-encoded cysteine to the conserved J-encoded phenylalanine. Sequences without an unambiguous match to a single V gene segment were excluded from the earlier analysis of 500 to 700 of the donors. An earlier analysis of 587 of the donors classified V segments as functional when productive rearrangements were above 56.7% and as segregating when the standard deviation between donors was above 5%. A statistical classification framework was built to diagnose cytomegalovirus status from the catalog of TCR beta chain sequences. V and J gene assignment, in a later analysis, came from comparing TCR nucleotide sequences with IMGT/GENE-DB human TR gene sequences. In a later analysis, CDR3 sequences and most-parsimonious VDJ recombination scenarios were assigned using the TCRdist pipeline. A later analysis defined each TCR beta chain by its CDR3 amino acid sequence plus V-gene family, and excluded reads lacking a unique V-gene family. A later analysis removed roughly 590 highly shared, low-generation-probability nucleotide sequences to deal with suspected cross-contamination and a sequencing artifact. For each public chain, a later analysis derived a clonal expansion index from normalized ranks of inferred template counts within each repertoire. In a later analysis, generation probabilities were computed with a VDJ recombination model fitted to out-of-frame rearrangements, and the resulting probabilities were checked against IGoR. Hypergeometric tests were used in a later analysis to score TCR-TCR, TCR-HLA and TCR-CMV co-occurrence, with a repertoire-size bias correction applied to the TCR pairs. In a later analysis, false discovery rates were estimated by permuting HLA or CMV assignments 20 times. In a later analysis, co-occurring TCRs were grouped with DBSCAN, and TCRdist sequence similarity was added when clustering was performed within HLA-allele-positive subsets. Co-occurrence clustering excluded repertoires with fewer than 30,000 or more than 120,000 public chains, plus five with anomalous nucleotide sharing. TCRdb holds this immuneACCESS table with in-frame rearrangements only. Some clones are missing; in checked studies, unresolved V genes explain under half, and the rest has no known cause. V, J and clone size were drawn from that table, and D and trimming were deduced from the DNA. Counted in this sample were about 170,000 clones; around 77% of them appeared once. The ten largest clonotypes hold under 2.5% of the sample.

The cohort comprised more than 550 healthy bone marrow donors. At the time of sampling, all cohort members were nominally healthy, though unrecorded immune exposures were likely present. The donor tested CMV seropositive, placing the donor among the 250 to 300 seropositive members of the cohort. A peripheral blood sample was provided by each donor, and peripheral blood mononuclear cells were used for TCR beta sequencing. Genomic DNA was extracted from the blood cell samples with the Qiagen DNeasy Blood Extraction Kit. Relative to germline, V is 6 bases shorter and J is 2 bases shorter, with 19 bases between their ends. The CDR3 holds 16 amino acids from the cysteine to the phenylalanine. This entry keeps only the CDR3 DNA: 48 bases, framed from base 1. The germline V gene gives CDR1 as SGHDT and CDR2 as YYEEEE. As concerns this clone: What antigen it recognizes has not been identified. No base quality information exists; no much larger clone differs at one position.

The sequence links TRBV5-6 to TRBJ2-3; TRBD2 is possibly the D segment (7 matching bases). The TCR sequence derives from a woman aged 25-40 years in good health and CMV-seropositive. What was sequenced was PBMCs. In nucleotides, the sequence is TGTGCCAGCAAGGGGGGGTTCCCCACCTTCACAGATACGCAGTATTTT. It encodes CASKGGFPTFTDTQYF.